This T cell receptor (beta chain) emerged from a study of identical twins (TCRdb year 2016). Study-level background: The study deep-sequenced TCR alpha and beta repertoires from monozygotic twins, unrelated adults of various ages and cord blood to test whether fetal clonotypes persist. To rule out contamination, replicate twin experiments were performed at different times with different library preparation protocols. Results the study describes overall, beyond this receptor: In monozygotic twins, out-of-frame TCR alpha sharing was systematically underestimated by recombination models, although the models agreed with sharing between unrelated individuals. In beta out-of-frame sequences, excess twin sharing was weaker, because having fewer shared sequences lowered the signal-to-noise ratio. Conclusions relied on cross-sectional statistical analysis, since the same donors could not be followed over many years. Abundant cord blood beta clonotypes had fewer insertions, young adult naive repertoires showed a similar but weaker trend, and memory repertoires showed no such trend. Invariant T cells such as MAIT and iNKT could partly confound zero-insertion analyses, although diverse VJ usage argued against such confounding for most clonotypes. Compared with coincidental sharing between unrelated individuals, out-of-frame TCR alpha sequences shared between twins had an excess of sequences with low generation probability.

The CDR3 holds 17 amino acids from the cysteine to the phenylalanine. The sequence is cut down to CDR3 DNA, 51 bases in frame from base 1. After removal of 0 bases from V and 3 bases from J, the junction retains 10 bases not matched to a gene. The germline V gene specifies LGHNA as CDR1 and YSLEER as CDR2. Only healthy Caucasian donors were included. The twin cohort consisted of three pairs of female monozygotic twins, all aged about 18 to 29 years. The RNA used for TCR libraries was isolated from peripheral blood mononuclear cells. This clonotype was detected a few times. Its antigen has not been determined. No base quality values were provided; no much bigger clone lies one nucleotide off. Receptor amplification or capture employed 5' RACE. Sequencing was performed on an Illumina HiSeq 2000. A universal primer binding site was introduced by template switching, and a unique molecular identifier was present in the final cDNA, enabling accurate counting of TCR cDNA molecules. Specific primers in the conserved constant-segment region were used to synthesize first-strand cDNA for the TCR alpha and beta chains. To control for contamination, each cDNA library was double barcoded with a SMART-Mk sample barcode plus Illumina barcodes. Two successive PCR steps introduced TruSeq adapter sequences along with Illumina sample barcodes. Sequencing of the TCR alpha and beta cDNA libraries was done on the Illumina HiSeq platform using custom primers. The source study handled its data this way. MiGEC was used to process raw reads and extract unique molecular identifiers, and MiXCR was used to find CDR3 positions. Recombination models were inferred per individual with the repgenHMM and IGoR tools using an EM algorithm. Shared clonotypes were analyzed with the tcR package in R, and sharing was normalized by the product of cloneset sizes. Out-of-frame nonproductive sequences were analyzed to study raw recombination free of thymic and clonal selection effects. TCRdb reran the public reads through fastp at Q25 and MiXCR, keeping productive beta chains. A single entry per CDR3 protein holds the most common genes and DNA from its merged rows. These V and J calls are TCRdb output, not the study's own analysis. Recorded for this sample are hundreds of thousands of distinct CDR3 sequences; roughly 8% of them occurred a single time. The top ten clonotypes cover approximately 0.96% of the sample.

The data also belong to a second study, concerning yellow fever vaccine responses in identical twins. As that second paper reports: The authors reported that the T cell response to vaccination in identical twins appeared partly convergent and partly personalized. The study precisely tracked vaccine-responding T cell clones in identical twins.

Rearrangement joined TRBV4-3 to TRBJ2-7; the junction holds 8 bases that match TRBD1. The receptor was derived from a woman between 18 and 29 years old in good health. The specimen sequenced was PBMCs. The CDR3 reads CASSQDIRDRTFYEQYF. The bases are TGCGCCAGCAGCCAAGATATCCGGGACAGGACCTTCTACGAGCAGTACTTC.